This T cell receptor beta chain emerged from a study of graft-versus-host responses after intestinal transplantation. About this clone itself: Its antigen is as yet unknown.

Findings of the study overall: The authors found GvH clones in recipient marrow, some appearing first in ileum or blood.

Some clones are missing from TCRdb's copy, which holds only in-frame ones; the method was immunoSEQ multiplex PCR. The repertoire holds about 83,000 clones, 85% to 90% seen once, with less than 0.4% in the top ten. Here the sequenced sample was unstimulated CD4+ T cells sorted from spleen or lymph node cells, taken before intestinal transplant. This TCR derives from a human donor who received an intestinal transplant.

CDR3 region: CANAPSGKRRGKNEQFF. The CDR3 coding sequence is TGCGCCAACGCCCCAAGTGGAAAACGGCGGGGGAAGAATGAGCAGTTCTTC. The rearrangement joins TRBV10-1 to TRBJ2-1, with 7 bases fitting TRBD2. There are 17 residues in the CDR3. CDR1 and CDR2 (germline): WNHNN, SYGVQD (reference sequence). V lost 10 bases to trimming and J lost 7 bases; unmatched junction nucleotides: 22.